This T cell receptor (beta chain) comes out of a study of T cell changes during pregnancy in multiple sclerosis. TCRdb keeps only in-frame clones here, not all; method: immunoSEQ multiplex PCR. The data contain around 40,000 clones, 85% to 95% of them singletons. The origin of this receptor is a female donor with multiple sclerosis, enrolled in a pregnancy study. Sequencing was performed on CD4+ T cells from peripheral blood mononuclear cells, taken in the second trimester of pregnancy.

This chain's CDR3 is CASRTDMNTEAFF. As DNA, the CDR3 is TGTGCCAGCAGGACAGATATGAACACTGAAGCTTTCTTT. The gene calls are TRBV5-4 and TRBJ1-1; D may be TRBD1 (5 bases). Trimming cost V 5 bases and J 0 bases, with 8 bases left between them. The CDR3 consists of 13 residues. Germline V lookup: CDR1 SGHNT, CDR2 YYREEE (reference sequence).